This T cell receptor beta chain was observed in a study of T cell repertoires in cytomegalovirus infection. This clonotype has only a few counts. Its antigen is not known. In germline, CDR1 is SGHTA, CDR2 FQGNSA. Trimming cost V 5 bases and J 6 bases, with 19 bases left between them. CDR3 length: 15 amino acids. From the reads, TCRdb called clonotypes with MiXCR, one entry per CDR3 protein. This sample yields a few hundred thousand distinct CDR3 sequences, of which around a third are seen a single time; 13% belongs to the top ten. Source: cultured PBMCs, taken from culture after CMV antigen stimulation. This TCR derives from a human donor in good health (CMV status not recorded). Some clones in this sample may be carry-over from other donors' samples. This chain connects TRBV7-2 to TRBJ1-1; D unresolved. CDR3 residues: CASSAQLTQSSEAFF. The CDR3 DNA reads as TGTGCCAGCAGCGCCCAGCTTACCCAATCATCTGAAGCTTTCTTT.